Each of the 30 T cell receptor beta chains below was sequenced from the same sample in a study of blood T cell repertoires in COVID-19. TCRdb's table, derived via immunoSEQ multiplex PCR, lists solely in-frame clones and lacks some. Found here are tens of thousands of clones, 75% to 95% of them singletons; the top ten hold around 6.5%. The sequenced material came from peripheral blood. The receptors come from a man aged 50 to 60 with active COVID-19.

The CDR3 DNA reads as TGTGCCAGCTCACCGACAGCAACTAATGAAAAACTGTTTTTT. Translating it yields CASSPTATNEKLFF. V is TRBV18 and J is TRBJ1-4; D is perhaps TRBD1 (5 bases). Germline V lookup: CDR1 KGHSH, CDR2 LQKENI. The CDR3 spans 14 residues. V was clipped by 3 bases and J by 0 bases, with 5 bases between them.

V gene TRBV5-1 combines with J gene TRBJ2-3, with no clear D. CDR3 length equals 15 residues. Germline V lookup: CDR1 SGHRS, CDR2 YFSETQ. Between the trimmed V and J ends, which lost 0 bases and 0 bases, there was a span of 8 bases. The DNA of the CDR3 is TGCGCCAGCAGCTTGGACACGCCTAGCACAGATACGCAGTATTTT. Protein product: CASSLDTPSTDTQYF.

CDR3 sequence: CASSLSGTVDEKLFF. The CDR3 DNA reads as TGTGCCAGCAGCTTGTCCGGGACAGTAGATGAAAAACTGTTTTTT. V usage is TRBV11-2 and J usage is TRBJ1-4; 7 nucleotides agree with TRBD1. The CDR3 covers 15 residues. Germline assignment: CDR1 SGHAT and CDR2 FQNNGV. The V segment lost 3 bases and the J segment 6 bases; nucleotides outside the gene matches: 7.

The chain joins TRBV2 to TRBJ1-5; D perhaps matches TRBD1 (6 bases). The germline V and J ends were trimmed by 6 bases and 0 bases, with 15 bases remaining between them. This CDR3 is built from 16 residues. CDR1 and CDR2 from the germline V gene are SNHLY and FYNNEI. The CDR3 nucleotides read TGTGCCAGCAGAGGAATAGGACAGCCTAGCAATCAGCCCCAGCATTTT. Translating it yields CASRGIGQPSNQPQHF.

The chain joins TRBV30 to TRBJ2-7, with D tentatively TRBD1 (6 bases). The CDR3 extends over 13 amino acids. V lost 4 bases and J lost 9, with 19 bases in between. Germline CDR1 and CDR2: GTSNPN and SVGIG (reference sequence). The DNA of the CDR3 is TGTGCCTGGACTCCGGGACGGGGACAACGGCAGTACTTC. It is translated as CAWTPGRGQRQYF.

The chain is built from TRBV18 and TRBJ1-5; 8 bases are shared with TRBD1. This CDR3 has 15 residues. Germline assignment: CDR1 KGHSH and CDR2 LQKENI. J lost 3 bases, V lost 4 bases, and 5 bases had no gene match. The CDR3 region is CASSLGQGNNQPQHF. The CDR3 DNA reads TGTGCCAGCTCACTAGGACAGGGAAACAATCAGCCCCAGCATTTT. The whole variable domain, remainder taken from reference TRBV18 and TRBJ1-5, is NAGVMQNPRHLVRRRGQEARLRCSPMKGHSHVYWYRQLPEEGLKFMVYLQKENIIDESGMPKERFSAEFPKEGPSILRIQQVVRGDSAAYFCASSLGQGNNQPQHFGDGTRLSIL.

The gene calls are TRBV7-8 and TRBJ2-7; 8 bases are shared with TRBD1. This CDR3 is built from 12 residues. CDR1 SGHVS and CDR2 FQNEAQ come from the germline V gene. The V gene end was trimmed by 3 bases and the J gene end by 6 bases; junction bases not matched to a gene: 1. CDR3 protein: CASSLDRVEQYF. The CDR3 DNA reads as TGTGCCAGCAGCTTGGACAGGGTCGAGCAGTACTTC.

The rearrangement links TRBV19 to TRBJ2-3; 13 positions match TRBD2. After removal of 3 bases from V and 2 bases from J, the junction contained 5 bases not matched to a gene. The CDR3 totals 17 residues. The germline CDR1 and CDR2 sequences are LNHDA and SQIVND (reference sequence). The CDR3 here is CASSIGTSGVLTDTQYF. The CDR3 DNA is TGTGCCAGTAGTATCGGGACTAGCGGGGTACTCACAGATACGCAGTATTTT.

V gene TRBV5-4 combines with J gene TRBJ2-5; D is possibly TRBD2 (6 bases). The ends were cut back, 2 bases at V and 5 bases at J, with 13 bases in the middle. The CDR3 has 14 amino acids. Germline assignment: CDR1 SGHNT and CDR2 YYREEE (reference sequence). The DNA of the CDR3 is TGTGCCAGCAGCTTTGGGGGGAATTGGGAGACCCAGTACTTC. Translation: CASSFGGNWETQYF.

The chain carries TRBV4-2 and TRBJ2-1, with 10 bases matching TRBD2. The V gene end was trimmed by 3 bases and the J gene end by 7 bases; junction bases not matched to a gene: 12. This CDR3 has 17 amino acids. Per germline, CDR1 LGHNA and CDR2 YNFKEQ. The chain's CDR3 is CASSHVSGGDPTNEQFF. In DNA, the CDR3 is TGTGCCAGCAGCCACGTGAGCGGGGGGGACCCTACGAATGAGCAGTTCTTC.

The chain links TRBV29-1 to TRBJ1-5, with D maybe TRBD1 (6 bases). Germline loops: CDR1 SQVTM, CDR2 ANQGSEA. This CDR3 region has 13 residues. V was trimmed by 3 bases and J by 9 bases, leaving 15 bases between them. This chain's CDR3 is CSVDGGQGRPQHF. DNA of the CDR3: TGCAGCGTTGACGGTGGGCAGGGGAGGCCCCAGCATTTT.

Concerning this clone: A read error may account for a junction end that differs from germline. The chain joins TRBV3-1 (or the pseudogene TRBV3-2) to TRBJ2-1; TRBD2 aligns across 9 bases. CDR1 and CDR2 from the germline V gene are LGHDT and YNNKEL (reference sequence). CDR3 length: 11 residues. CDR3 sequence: CASSQASGTVF. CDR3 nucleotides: TGTGCCAGCAGCCAAGCTAGCGGGACCGTCTTC.

The CDR3 loop is CSAIGTDTQYF. As DNA, the CDR3 is TGCAGTGCTATCGGCACAGATACGCAGTATTTT. V gene TRBV20-1 combines with J gene TRBJ2-3; D unclear. Trimming stripped 4 bases from V and 1 base from J, with 3 bases between. Germline V lookup: CDR1 DFQATT, CDR2 SNEGSKA (reference sequence). The CDR3 consists of 11 residues.

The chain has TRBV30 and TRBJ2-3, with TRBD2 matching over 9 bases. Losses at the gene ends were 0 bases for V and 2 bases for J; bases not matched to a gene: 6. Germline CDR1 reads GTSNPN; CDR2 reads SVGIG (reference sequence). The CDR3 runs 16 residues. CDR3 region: CAWSVTKRGDTDTQYF. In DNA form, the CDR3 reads TGTGCCTGGAGTGTAACTAAGCGGGGGGACACAGATACGCAGTATTTT.

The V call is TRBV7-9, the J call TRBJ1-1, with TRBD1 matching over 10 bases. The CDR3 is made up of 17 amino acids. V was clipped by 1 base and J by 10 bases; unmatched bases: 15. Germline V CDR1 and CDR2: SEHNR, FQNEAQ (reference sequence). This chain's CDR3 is CASSLVLYPGQGTGAFF. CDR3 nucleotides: TGTGCCAGCAGCTTAGTCCTCTACCCGGGACAGGGGACGGGAGCTTTCTTT.

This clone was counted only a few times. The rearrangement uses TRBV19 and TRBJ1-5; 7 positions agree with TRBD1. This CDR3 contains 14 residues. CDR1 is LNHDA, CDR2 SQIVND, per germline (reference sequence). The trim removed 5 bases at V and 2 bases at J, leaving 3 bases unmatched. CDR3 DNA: TGTGCCAGTAGTCAGGGGGTTGGCAATCAGCCCCAGCATTTT. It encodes CASSQGVGNQPQHF.

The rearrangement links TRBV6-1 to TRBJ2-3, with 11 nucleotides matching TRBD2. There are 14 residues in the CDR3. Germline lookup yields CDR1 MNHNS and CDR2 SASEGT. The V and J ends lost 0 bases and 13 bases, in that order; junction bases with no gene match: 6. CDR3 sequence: CASSEASGGGTEYF. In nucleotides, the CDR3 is TGTGCCAGCAGTGAAGCTAGCGGGGGGGGAACGGAGTATTTT.

In DNA, the CDR3 is TGTGCCAGCTCACCCCTCGGGGAGGGGGAGCAGTACTTC. Translating it yields CASSPLGEGEQYF. V gene TRBV18 combines with J gene TRBJ2-7; 7 bases map to TRBD2. The CDR3 contains 13 residues. The J segment lost 7 bases and the V segment lost 3 bases, leaving 6 bases of the junction unmatched. Germline lookup yields CDR1 KGHSH and CDR2 LQKENI.

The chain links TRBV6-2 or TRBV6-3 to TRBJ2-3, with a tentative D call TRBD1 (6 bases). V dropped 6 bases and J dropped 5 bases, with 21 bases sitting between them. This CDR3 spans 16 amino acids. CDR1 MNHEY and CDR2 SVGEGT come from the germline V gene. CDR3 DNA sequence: TGTGCCAGCAGCCTTTCGGACAGTTTAATACGAGATACGCAGTATTTT. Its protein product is CASSLSDSLIRDTQYF.

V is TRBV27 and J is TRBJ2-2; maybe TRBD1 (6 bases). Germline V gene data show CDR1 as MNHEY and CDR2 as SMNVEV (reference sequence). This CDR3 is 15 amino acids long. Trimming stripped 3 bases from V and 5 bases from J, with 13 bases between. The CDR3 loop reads CASSFLGAGTGELFF. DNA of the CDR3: TGTGCCAGCAGTTTTCTGGGGGCTGGTACCGGGGAGCTGTTTTTT.

The CDR3 is CSVALGVNEKLFF. CDR3 coding DNA: TGCAGCGTTGCCCTAGGAGTAAATGAAAAACTGTTTTTT. J is TRBJ1-4 and V is TRBV29-1; the D is unclear. This CDR3 has 13 amino acids. V gave up 4 bases and J gave up 5 bases, with 11 bases separating them. Germline CDR1 is SQVTM and CDR2 is ANQGSEA.

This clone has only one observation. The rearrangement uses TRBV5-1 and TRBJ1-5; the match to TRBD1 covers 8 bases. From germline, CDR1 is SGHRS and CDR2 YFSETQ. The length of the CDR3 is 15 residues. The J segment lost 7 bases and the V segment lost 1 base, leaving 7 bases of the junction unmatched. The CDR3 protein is CASSLTGTGGQPQHF. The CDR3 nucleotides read TGCGCCAGCAGCTTGACCGGGACAGGTGGGCAGCCCCAGCATTTT.

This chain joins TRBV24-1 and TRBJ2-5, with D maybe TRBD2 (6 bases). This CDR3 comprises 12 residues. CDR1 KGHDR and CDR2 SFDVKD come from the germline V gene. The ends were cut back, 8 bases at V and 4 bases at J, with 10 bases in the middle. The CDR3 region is CATNRAGETQYF. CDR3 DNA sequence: TGTGCCACCAACAGAGCGGGAGAGACCCAGTACTTC.

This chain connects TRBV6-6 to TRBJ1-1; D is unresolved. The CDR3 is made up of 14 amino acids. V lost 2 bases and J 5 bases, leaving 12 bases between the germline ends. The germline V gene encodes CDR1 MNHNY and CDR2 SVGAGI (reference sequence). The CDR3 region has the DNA TGTGCCAGCAGTTACCCCGAATCGGGGACTGAAGCTTTCTTT. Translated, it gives CASSYPESGTEAFF.

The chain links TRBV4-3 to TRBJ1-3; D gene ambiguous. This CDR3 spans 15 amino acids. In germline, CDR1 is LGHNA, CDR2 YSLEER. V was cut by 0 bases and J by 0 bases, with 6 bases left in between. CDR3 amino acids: CASSQEANSGNTIYF. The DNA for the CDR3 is TGCGCCAGCAGCCAAGAAGCCAACTCTGGAAACACCATATATTTT.

The CDR3 DNA reads TGTGCCAGCAGCCCCCAGATGGTCACCGGGGAGCTGTTTTTT. This translates into CASSPQMVTGELFF. This chain uses TRBV3-1 (or the pseudogene TRBV3-2) with TRBJ2-2; D gene uncertain. Between the trimmed V and J ends, which lost 4 bases and 4 bases, there was a span of 10 bases. The germline gives CDR1 LGHDT, CDR2 YNNKEL (reference sequence). The length of the CDR3 is 14 residues.

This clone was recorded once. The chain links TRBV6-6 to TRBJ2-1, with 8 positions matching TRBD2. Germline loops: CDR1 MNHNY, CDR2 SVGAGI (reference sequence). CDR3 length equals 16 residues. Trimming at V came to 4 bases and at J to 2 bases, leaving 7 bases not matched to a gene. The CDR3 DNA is TGTGCCAGCAGTTCCCCGGCCGGGGGGGCCTACAATGAGCAGTTCTTC. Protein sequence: CASSSPAGGAYNEQFF.

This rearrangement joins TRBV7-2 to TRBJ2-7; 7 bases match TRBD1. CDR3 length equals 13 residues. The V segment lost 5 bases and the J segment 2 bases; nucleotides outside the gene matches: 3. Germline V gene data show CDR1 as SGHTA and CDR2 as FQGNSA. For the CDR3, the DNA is TGTGCCAGCAGCGCCGACAGGGCCTACGAGCAGTACTTC. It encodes CASSADRAYEQYF.

The CDR3 bases are TGCGCCAGCAGCCACGTTGGACAGGGCTATGGCTACACCTTC. Amino acid sequence: CASSHVGQGYGYTF. The chain carries TRBV4-1 and TRBJ1-2; the match to TRBD1 covers 8 bases. Germline CDR1 MGHRA, CDR2 YSYEKL. The CDR3 is 14 residues long. V lost 3 bases and J lost 4; bases outside the gene matches: 4.

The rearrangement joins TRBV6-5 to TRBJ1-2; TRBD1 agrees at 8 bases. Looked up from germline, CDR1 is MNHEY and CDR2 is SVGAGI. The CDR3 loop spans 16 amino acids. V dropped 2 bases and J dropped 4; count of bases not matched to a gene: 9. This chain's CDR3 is CASSYADRGGGYGYTF. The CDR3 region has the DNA TGTGCCAGCAGTTACGCCGACAGGGGAGGCGGCTATGGCTACACCTTC.